Listed here are 11 T cell receptor beta chains from one sample, sequenced in a study of blood T cell repertoires in COVID-19. TCRdb keeps only in-frame clones here, not all; method: immunoSEQ multiplex PCR. This sample yields 310,000 or so clones, of which 87% are seen a single time; under 6.5% belongs to the top ten. The sample was PBMCs or T cells enriched from blood (not recorded which). The source is a woman aged 25 to 39 who had recovered from COVID-19.

CDR3 loop: CASSSSEGANYGYTF. In nucleotides, the CDR3 is TGTGCCAGCAGCTCCTCAGAAGGGGCTAACTATGGCTACACCTTC. This chain connects TRBV13 to TRBJ1-2, with D possibly matching TRBD1 (5 bases). Trimming shortened V by 4 bases and J by 0 bases, and 12 bases separated the two germline ends. Germline lookup yields CDR1 PRHDT and CDR2 FYEKMQ (reference sequence). CDR3 length: 15 residues.

In nucleotides, the CDR3 is TGTGCCTGGAACCGGGACAGGGAATCGAGCTACACCTTC. It encodes CAWNRDRESSYTF. The chain couples TRBV30 to TRBJ1-2; 9 bases are a match to TRBD1. Germline lookup yields CDR1 GTSNPN and CDR2 SVGIG (reference sequence). The CDR3 contains 13 residues. V trimming: 4 bases; J trimming: 9 bases; junction bases outside the gene matches: 9.

This clone appeared once. V and J are TRBV7-2 and TRBJ1-3; D is ambiguous. With 1 base removed from V and 4 bases from J, the gap between germline ends came to 11 bases. The germline V gene has CDR1 SGHTA and CDR2 FQGNSA. The CDR3 sequence is 15 residues long. CDR3 sequence: CASSLESGVGNTIYF. The CDR3 DNA follows: TGTGCCAGCAGCTTAGAGTCCGGGGTCGGAAACACCATATATTTT.

The rearrangement joins TRBV6-2 or TRBV6-3 to TRBJ1-5; 8 bases are shared with TRBD1. Germline-derived CDR1 and CDR2 are MNHEY and SVGEGT. The CDR3 length is 15 residues. Losses at the gene ends were 3 bases for V and 7 bases for J; bases not matched to a gene: 8. CDR3 DNA: TGTGCCAGCAGTTATGGACAGGGAGTGGGGCAGCCCCAGCATTTT. Translation gives CASSYGQGVGQPQHF.

V usage is TRBV9 and J usage is TRBJ2-2, with 8 bases matching TRBD2. This CDR3 spans 16 amino acids. In germline, CDR1 is SGDLS, CDR2 YYNGEE. The junction had 6 bases not matched to a gene; V was cut back by 0 bases and J by 5 bases. The CDR3, as DNA: TGTGCCAGCAGCGTAGCCGCGGGGGGAATTACCGGGGAGCTGTTTTTT. Translated: CASSVAAGGITGELFF.

The gene calls are TRBV7-2 and TRBJ1-2, with 8 bases matching TRBD1. This CDR3 spans 14 amino acids. Unmatched junction bases numbered 8, after V lost 3 bases and J lost 8 bases. Germline V CDR1 and CDR2: SGHTA, FQGNSA. The CDR3 region is CASSLEQGGSGYTF. The CDR3 nucleotides read TGTGCCAGCAGCTTGGAACAGGGGGGATCGGGCTACACCTTC.

This clone was seen just once. The V call is TRBV7-3, the J call TRBJ2-3; D not certain. CDR3 length: 13 amino acids. CDR1 and CDR2 from the germline V gene are SGHTA and FQGTGA. Trimming removed 2 bases from V and 2 bases from J, with 5 bases in between. The CDR3 DNA reads TGTGCCAGCAGCTTATGGGCCACAGATACGCAGTATTTT. This codes for CASSLWATDTQYF.

The chain recombines TRBV30 with TRBJ1-5; no definite D call. V was cut by 2 bases and J by 4 bases, with 15 bases left in between. Germline CDR1 reads GTSNPN; CDR2 reads SVGIG (reference sequence). The CDR3 contains 15 residues. CDR3 loop: CAWSTGTLGNQPQHF. CDR3 DNA sequence: TGTGCCTGGAGTACGGGAACCCTGGGAAATCAGCCCCAGCATTTT. The whole variable domain, filled in from reference TRBV30 and TRBJ1-5, reads SQTIHQWPATLVQPVGSPLSLECTVEGTSNPNLYWYRQAAGRGLQLLFYSVGIGQISSEVPQNLSASRPQDRQFILSSKKLLLSDSGFYLCAWSTGTLGNQPQHFGDGTRLSIL.

This clone appeared a few times. This chain joins TRBV3-1 (or the pseudogene TRBV3-2) and TRBJ1-2, with D maybe TRBD1 (5 bases). The germline gives CDR1 LGHDT, CDR2 YNNKEL (reference sequence). CDR3 length: 15 residues. V was clipped by 0 bases and J by 2 bases, with 10 bases between them. The CDR3 coding sequence is TGTGCCAGCAGCCAAGATTGGGACTGGAACTATGGCTACACCTTC. It specifies CASSQDWDWNYGYTF.

In DNA form, the CDR3 reads TGTGCCAGCAGCTCAGAGGTAACAATCGGGGCCTACGAGCAGTACTTC. This translates into CASSSEVTIGAYEQYF. The J gene is TRBJ2-7, the V gene TRBV7-2; TRBD2 might be the D (5 bases). Trimming stripped 4 bases from V and 2 bases from J, with 18 bases between. The germline V gene has CDR1 SGHTA and CDR2 FQGNSA. The length of the CDR3 is 16 residues.

This clone was seen a few times. The CDR3 DNA reads as TGCGCCAGCAGCCAAGGAAGGACAGGGGGAATTAACTATGGCTACACCTTC. It is translated as CASSQGRTGGINYGYTF. The gene calls are TRBV5-1 and TRBJ1-2; 10 bases agree with TRBD1. In germline, CDR1 is SGHRS, CDR2 YFSETQ. With V trimmed by 4 bases and J by 1 base, 10 bases remained unmatched. This CDR3 is 17 amino acids long. The variable domain in full, with the rest retrieved from reference TRBV5-1 and TRBJ1-2, is KAGVTQTPRYLIKTRGQQVTLSCSPISGHRSVSWYQQTPGQGLQFLFEYFSETQRNKGNFPGRFSGRQFSNSRSEMNVSTLELGDSALYLCASSQGRTGGINYGYTFGSGTRLTVV.